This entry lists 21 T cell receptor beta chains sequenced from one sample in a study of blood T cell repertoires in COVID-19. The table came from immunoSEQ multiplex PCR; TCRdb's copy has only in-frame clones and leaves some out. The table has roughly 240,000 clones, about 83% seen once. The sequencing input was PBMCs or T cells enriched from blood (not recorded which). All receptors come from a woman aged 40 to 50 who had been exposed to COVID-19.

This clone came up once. The CDR3 spells CASSSSYTSGVGTEAFF. CDR3 DNA: TGTGCCAGCAGCTCCTCTTATACGTCGGGGGTAGGAACTGAAGCTTTCTTT. The gene calls are TRBV5-6 and TRBJ1-1; tentatively, D is TRBD1 (5 bases). Germline V lookup: CDR1 SGHDT, CDR2 YYEEEE. This CDR3 is built from 17 residues. Between the trimmed V and J ends, which lost 3 bases and 5 bases, there was a span of 23 bases. Drawing the rest from reference TRBV5-6 and TRBJ1-1, the complete variable domain is DAGVTQSPTHLIKTRGQQVTLRCSPKSGHDTVSWYQQALGQGPQFIFQYYEEEERQRGNFPDRFSGHQFPNYSSELNVNALLLGDSALYLCASSSSYTSGVGTEAFFGQGTRLTVV.

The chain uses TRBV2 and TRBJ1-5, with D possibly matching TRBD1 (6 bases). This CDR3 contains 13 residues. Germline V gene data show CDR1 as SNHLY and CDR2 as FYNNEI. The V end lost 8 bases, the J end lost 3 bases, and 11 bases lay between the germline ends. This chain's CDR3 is CASGAGANQPQHF. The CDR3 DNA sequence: TGTGCCAGCGGAGCAGGGGCCAATCAGCCCCAGCATTTT.

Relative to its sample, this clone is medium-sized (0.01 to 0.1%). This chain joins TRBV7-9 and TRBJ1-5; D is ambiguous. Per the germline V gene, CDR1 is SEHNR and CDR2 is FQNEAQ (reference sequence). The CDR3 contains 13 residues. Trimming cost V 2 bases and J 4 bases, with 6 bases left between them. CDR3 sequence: CASSLKENQPQHF. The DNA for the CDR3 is TGTGCCAGCAGCTTAAAGGAGAATCAGCCCCAGCATTTT.

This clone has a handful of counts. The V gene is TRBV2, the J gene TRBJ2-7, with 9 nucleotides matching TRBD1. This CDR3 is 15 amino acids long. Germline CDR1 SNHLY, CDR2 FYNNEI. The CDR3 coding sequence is TGTGCGAGCGATAGAACGGGACAGGGAACCTACGAGCAGTACTTC. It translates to CASDRTGQGTYEQYF.

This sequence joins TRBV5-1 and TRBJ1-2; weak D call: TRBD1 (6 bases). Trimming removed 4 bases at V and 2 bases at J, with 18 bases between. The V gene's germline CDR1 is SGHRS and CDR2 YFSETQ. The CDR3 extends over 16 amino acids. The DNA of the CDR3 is TGCGCCAGCAGCCCCTGGGGGCAGCTTGTGAACTATGGCTACACCTTC. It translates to CASSPWGQLVNYGYTF.

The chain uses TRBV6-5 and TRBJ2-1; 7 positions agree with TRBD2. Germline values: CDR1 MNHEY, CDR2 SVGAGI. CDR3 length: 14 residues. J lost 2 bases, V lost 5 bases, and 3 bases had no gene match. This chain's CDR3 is CASSIAGPYNEQFF. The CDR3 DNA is TGTGCCAGCAGTATAGCGGGCCCCTACAATGAGCAGTTCTTC.

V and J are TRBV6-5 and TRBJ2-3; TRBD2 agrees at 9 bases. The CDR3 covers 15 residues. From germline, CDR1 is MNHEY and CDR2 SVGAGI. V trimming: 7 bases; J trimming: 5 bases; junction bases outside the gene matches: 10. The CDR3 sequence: CASTYSGGTEDTQYF. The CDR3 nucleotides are TGTGCCAGCACCTATAGCGGGGGTACGGAAGATACGCAGTATTTT.

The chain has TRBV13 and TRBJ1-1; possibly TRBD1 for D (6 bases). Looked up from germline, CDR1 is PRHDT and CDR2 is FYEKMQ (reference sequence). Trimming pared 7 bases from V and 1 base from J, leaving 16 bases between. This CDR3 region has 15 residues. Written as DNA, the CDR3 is TGTGCCAGCAAGCTCCTGGGGGGGGCGAACACTGAAGCTTTCTTT. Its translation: CASKLLGGANTEAFF.

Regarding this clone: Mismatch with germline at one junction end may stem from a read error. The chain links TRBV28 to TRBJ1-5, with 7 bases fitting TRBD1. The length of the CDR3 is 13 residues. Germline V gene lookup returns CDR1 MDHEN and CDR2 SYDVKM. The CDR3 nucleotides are TGTGCCAGCAGTTTCCCCCGAGGGGGCCCCCCCCTCTTT. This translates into CASSFPRGGPPLF.

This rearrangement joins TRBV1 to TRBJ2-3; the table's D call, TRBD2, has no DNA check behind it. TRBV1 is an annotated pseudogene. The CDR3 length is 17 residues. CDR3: CTSSEETSGGAVDTQYF. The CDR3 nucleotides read TGCACCAGCAGCGAGGAGACTAGCGGGGGGGCGGTAGATACGCAGTATTTT.

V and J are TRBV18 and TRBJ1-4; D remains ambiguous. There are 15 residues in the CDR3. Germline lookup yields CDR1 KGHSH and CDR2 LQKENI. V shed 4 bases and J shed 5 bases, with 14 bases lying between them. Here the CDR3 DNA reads TGTGCCAGCTCACAGACCCCACAGTTAAATGAAAAACTGTTTTTT. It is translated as CASSQTPQLNEKLFF.

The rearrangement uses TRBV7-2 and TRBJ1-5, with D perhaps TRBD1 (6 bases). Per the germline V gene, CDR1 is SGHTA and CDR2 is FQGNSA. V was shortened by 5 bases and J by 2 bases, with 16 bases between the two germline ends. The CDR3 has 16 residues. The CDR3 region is CASSPAGGFGNQPQHF. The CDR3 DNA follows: TGTGCCAGCAGCCCTGCGGGGGGCTTTGGCAATCAGCCCCAGCATTTT.

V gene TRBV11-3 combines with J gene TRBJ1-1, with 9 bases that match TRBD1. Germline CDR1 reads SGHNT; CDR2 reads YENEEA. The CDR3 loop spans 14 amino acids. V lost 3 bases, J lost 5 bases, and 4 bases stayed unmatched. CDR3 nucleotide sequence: TGTGCCAGCAGCTTGACAGGGGGTACAACTGAAGCTTTCTTT. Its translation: CASSLTGGTTEAFF.

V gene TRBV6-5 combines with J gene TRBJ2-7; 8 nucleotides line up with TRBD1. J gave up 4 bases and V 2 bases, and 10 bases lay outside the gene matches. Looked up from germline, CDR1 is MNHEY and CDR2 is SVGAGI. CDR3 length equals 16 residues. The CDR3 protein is CASSYGGAGGLYEQYF. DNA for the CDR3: TGTGCCAGCAGTTACGGTGGGGCAGGGGGCTTGTACGAGCAGTACTTC.

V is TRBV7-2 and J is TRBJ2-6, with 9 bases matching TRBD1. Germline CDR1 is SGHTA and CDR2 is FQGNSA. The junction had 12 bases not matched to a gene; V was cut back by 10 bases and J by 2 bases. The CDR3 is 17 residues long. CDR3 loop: CAKSKGQGATGANVLTF. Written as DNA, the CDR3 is TGTGCCAAGAGTAAGGGACAGGGAGCAACTGGGGCCAACGTCCTGACTTTC.

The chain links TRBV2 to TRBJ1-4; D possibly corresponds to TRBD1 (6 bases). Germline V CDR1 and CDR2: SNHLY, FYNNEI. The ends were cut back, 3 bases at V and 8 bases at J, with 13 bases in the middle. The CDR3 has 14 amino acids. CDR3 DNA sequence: TGTGCCAGCAGTGACGGGGGGGCAGGGGAAAAACTGTTTTTT. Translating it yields CASSDGGAGEKLFF.

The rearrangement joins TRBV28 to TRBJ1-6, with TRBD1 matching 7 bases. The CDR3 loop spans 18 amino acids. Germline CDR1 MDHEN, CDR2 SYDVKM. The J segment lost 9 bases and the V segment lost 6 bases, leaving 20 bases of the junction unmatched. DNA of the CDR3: TGTGCCAGCAGCCGGGACAGCCTGAGGGGAAGGGTGGGTTCACCCCTCCACTTT. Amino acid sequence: CASSRDSLRGRVGSPLHF.

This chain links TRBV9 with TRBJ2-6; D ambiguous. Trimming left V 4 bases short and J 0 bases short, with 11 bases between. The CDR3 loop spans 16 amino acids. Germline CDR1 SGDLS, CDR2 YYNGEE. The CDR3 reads CASSFQTLSGANVLTF. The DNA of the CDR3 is TGTGCCAGCAGCTTCCAAACTCTCTCTGGGGCCAACGTCCTGACTTTC.

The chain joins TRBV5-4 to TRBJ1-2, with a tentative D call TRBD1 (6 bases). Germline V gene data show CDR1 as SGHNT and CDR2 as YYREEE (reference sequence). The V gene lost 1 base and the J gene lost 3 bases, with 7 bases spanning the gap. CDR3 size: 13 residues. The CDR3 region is CASSLWGHYGYTF. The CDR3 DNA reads TGTGCCAGCAGCTTGTGGGGGCACTATGGCTACACCTTC. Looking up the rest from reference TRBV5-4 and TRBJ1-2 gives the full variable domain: ETGVTQSPTHLIKTRGQQVTLRCSSQSGHNTVSWYQQALGQGPQFIFQYYREEENGRGNFPPRFSGLQFPNYSSELNVNALELDDSALYLCASSLWGHYGYTFGSGTRLTVV.

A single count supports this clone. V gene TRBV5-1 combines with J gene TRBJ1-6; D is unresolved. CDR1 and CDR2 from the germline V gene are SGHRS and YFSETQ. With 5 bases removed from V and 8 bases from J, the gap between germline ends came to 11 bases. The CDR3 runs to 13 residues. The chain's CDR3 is CASRGGDDSPLHF. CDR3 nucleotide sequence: TGCGCCAGCAGGGGCGGGGATGATTCACCCCTCCACTTT. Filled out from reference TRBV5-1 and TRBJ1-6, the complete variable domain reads KAGVTQTPRYLIKTRGQQVTLSCSPISGHRSVSWYQQTPGQGLQFLFEYFSETQRNKGNFPGRFSGRQFSNSRSEMNVSTLELGDSALYLCASRGGDDSPLHFGNGTRLTVT.

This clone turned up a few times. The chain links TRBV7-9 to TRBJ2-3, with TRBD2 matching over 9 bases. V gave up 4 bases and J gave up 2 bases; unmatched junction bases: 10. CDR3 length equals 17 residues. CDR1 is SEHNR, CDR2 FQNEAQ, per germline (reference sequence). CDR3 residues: CASSSPQAGGATDTQYF. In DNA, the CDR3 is TGTGCCAGCAGCTCCCCTCAGGCGGGGGGGGCCACAGATACGCAGTATTTT.